These 15 T cell receptor beta chains were all obtained from the same sample, sequenced in a study of blood T cell repertoires in COVID-19. Data came from immunoSEQ multiplex PCR; TCRdb stores just in-frame clones and leaves some out. The sample has under 200,000 clones, roughly 86% seen once. The sample taken for sequencing was peripheral blood. The source of these receptors is a man between 18 and 29 years old with active or convalescent COVID-19.

This clone was counted a single time. This sequence joins TRBV6-6 and TRBJ1-4; possible D gene TRBD1, 5 bases. This CDR3 has 15 amino acids. Between the trimmed V and J ends, which lost 11 bases and 5 bases, there was a span of 21 bases. Germline V CDR1 and CDR2: MNHNY, SVGAGI (reference sequence). The CDR3, as DNA: TGTGCCGGGAAGCGGGTCGAGGGGCAGAATGAAAAACTGTTTTTT. Residues: CAGKRVEGQNEKLFF.

Worth noting for this clone: This CDR3 is also generated by other DNA sequences in the sample. The V call is TRBV24-1, the J call TRBJ2-1, with D tentatively TRBD2 (5 bases). Trimming left V 4 bases short and J 0 bases short, with 9 bases between. The CDR3 has 15 amino acids. CDR1 is KGHDR, CDR2 SFDVKD, per germline. CDR3 amino acids: CATSDPGSSYNEQFF. CDR3 nucleotides: TGTGCCACCAGTGACCCGGGGAGCTCCTACAATGAGCAGTTCTTC.

As DNA, the CDR3 is TGTGCCAGCAGCTCCTCTGTAGCGGCCCCCTACAATGAGCAGTTCTTC. It codes for CASSSSVAAPYNEQFF. The chain employs TRBV7-2 and TRBJ2-1; D may be TRBD2 (6 bases). The V end lost 4 bases, the J end lost 2 bases, and 15 bases lay between the germline ends. Germline V lookup: CDR1 SGHTA, CDR2 FQGNSA. The length of the CDR3 is 16 residues.

The V call is TRBV2, the J call TRBJ2-5, with 9 bases matching TRBD2. J lost 7 bases, V lost 8 bases, and 11 bases had no gene match. Germline values: CDR1 SNHLY, CDR2 FYNNEI. This CDR3 spans 14 amino acids. CDR3 protein: CASLFRTSVGTQYF. CDR3 sequence (DNA): TGTGCCAGCCTCTTCCGGACTAGCGTAGGGACCCAGTACTTC.

This clone has just one count. This CDR3 is CASSYKSGETQYF. CDR3 nucleotide sequence: TGTGCCAGCTCCTACAAGTCGGGAGAGACCCAGTACTTC. V usage is TRBV18 and J usage is TRBJ2-5; no clear D. The CDR3 sequence is 13 residues long. V dropped 6 bases and J dropped 4 bases, with 12 bases sitting between them. Germline assignment: CDR1 KGHSH and CDR2 LQKENI. The variable domain in full, completed from reference TRBV18 and TRBJ2-5, reads NAGVMQNPRHLVRRRGQEARLRCSPMKGHSHVYWYRQLPEEGLKFMVYLQKENIIDESGMPKERFSAEFPKEGPSILRIQQVVRGDSAAYFCASSYKSGETQYFGPGTRLLVL.

The CDR3 nucleotides read TGTGCCAGCAGCCGATTCACGACAGGGACGGCCAATGAGCAGTTCTTC. This sequence encodes CASSRFTTGTANEQFF. The chain couples TRBV14 to TRBJ2-1; TRBD1 aligns across 7 bases. Germline V CDR1 and CDR2: SGHDN, FVKESK. Unmatched junction bases numbered 12, after V lost 4 bases and J lost 6 bases. This CDR3 is 16 amino acids long.

The chain employs TRBV2 and TRBJ2-1, with TRBD2 matching over 9 bases. With V trimmed by 3 bases and J by 3 bases, 3 bases remained unmatched. The CDR3 totals 15 residues. Germline V gives CDR1 SNHLY, CDR2 FYNNEI. The CDR3 is CASSDRGRGYNEQFF. The DNA of the CDR3 is TGTGCCAGCAGTGATCGCGGGAGGGGCTACAATGAGCAGTTCTTC.

This chain links TRBV5-6 with TRBJ1-3; D not resolved. V was cut by 5 bases and J by 3 bases, with 9 bases left in between. CDR3 size: 13 residues. CDR1 and CDR2 from the germline V gene are SGHDT and YYEEEE. As DNA, the CDR3 is TGTGCCAGCAGTCTTAGGAGTGGAAACACCATATATTTT. Translation gives CASSLRSGNTIYF.

This chain joins TRBV6-6 and TRBJ2-2; 8 positions agree with TRBD1. V lost 8 bases, J lost 5 bases, and 13 bases stayed unmatched. The CDR3 runs 16 residues. The V gene's germline CDR1 is MNHNY and CDR2 SVGAGI (reference sequence). CDR3: CASLRRTGKETGELFF. The CDR3 DNA is TGTGCCAGCCTGAGACGGACAGGGAAAGAGACCGGGGAGCTGTTTTTT.

This clone was detected only a few times. The chain joins TRBV4-1 to TRBJ2-7, with 7 bases identical to TRBD1. Germline V gives CDR1 MGHRA, CDR2 YSYEKL. The V segment lost 3 bases and the J segment 0 bases; nucleotides outside the gene matches: 14. The CDR3 totals 18 residues. CDR3 in DNA: TGCGCCAGCAGCCAGAGAAGGATGGGCGCAGGGGGCTCCTACGAGCAGTACTTC. It encodes CASSQRRMGAGGSYEQYF.

The chain employs TRBV20-1 and TRBJ2-7; tentatively, D is TRBD1 (6 bases). This CDR3 has 12 residues. Per the germline V gene, CDR1 is DFQATT and CDR2 is SNEGSKA (reference sequence). Trimming took off 3 bases at V and 5 bases at J, with 11 bases between the two ends. The CDR3 coding sequence is TGCAGTGCTAGTGTCACAGGGAACGAGCAGTACTTC. Its protein product is CSASVTGNEQYF.

The chain is built from TRBV18 and TRBJ1-1, with D possibly matching TRBD1 (6 bases). CDR3 length equals 14 residues. Looked up from germline, CDR1 is KGHSH and CDR2 is LQKENI. Trimming took 5 bases from V and 4 from J, leaving 14 bases between them. The CDR3, as DNA: TGTGCCAGCTCAGAGAACAGGGCGACCACTGAAGCTTTCTTT. Protein sequence: CASSENRATTEAFF.

About this clone: The sample contains more than one DNA sequence encoding this CDR3. The chain is built from TRBV6-1 and TRBJ1-1; tentative D call: TRBD1 (6 bases). CDR3 size: 13 residues. V was clipped by 1 base and J by 3 bases, with 6 bases between them. Germline CDR1 MNHNS, CDR2 SASEGT. The CDR3 bases are TGTGCCAGCAGTGAAGACAGGGACACTGAAGCTTTCTTT. This codes for CASSEDRDTEAFF.

V is TRBV30 and J is TRBJ2-1; 7 bases agree with TRBD2. Germline values: CDR1 GTSNPN, CDR2 SVGIG (reference sequence). The CDR3 has 19 residues. V lost 0 bases to trimming and J lost 3 bases; unmatched junction nucleotides: 17. CDR3 DNA sequence: TGTGCCTGGAGTGTAGGCCTGGCGGGAGTCTCCAAAAACTACAATGAGCAGTTCTTC. It encodes CAWSVGLAGVSKNYNEQFF.

V gene TRBV30 combines with J gene TRBJ2-3, with 8 bases matching TRBD2. The V segment lost 2 bases and the J segment 0 bases; nucleotides outside the gene matches: 4. CDR3 length equals 15 residues. CDR1 and CDR2 from the germline V gene are GTSNPN and SVGIG (reference sequence). CDR3 residues: CAWSNSGASTDTQYF. The CDR3 DNA reads TGTGCCTGGAGTAATAGCGGGGCTAGCACAGATACGCAGTATTTT.